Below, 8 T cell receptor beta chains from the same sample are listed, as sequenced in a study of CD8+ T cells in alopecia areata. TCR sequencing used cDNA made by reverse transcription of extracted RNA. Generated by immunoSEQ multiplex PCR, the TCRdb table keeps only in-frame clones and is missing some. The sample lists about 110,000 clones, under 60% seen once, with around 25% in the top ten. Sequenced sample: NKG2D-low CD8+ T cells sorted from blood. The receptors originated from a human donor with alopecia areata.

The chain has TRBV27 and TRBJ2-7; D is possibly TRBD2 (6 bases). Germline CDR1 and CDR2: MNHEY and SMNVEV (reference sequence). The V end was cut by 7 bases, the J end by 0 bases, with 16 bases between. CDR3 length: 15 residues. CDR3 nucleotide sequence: TGTGCCAGCACTCGGGACGGGAGAAGCTCCTACGAGCAGTACTTC. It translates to CASTRDGRSSYEQYF.

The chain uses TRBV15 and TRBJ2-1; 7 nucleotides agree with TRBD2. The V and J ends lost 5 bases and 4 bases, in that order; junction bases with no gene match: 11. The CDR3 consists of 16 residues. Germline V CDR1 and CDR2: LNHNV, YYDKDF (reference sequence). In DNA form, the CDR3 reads TGTGCCACCAGCCCGACAAACTGGCGGGAGTACAATGAGCAGTTCTTC. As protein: CATSPTNWREYNEQFF.

The CDR3, as DNA: TGTGCCACCAGCAGAGACAGCGGGAGGCTAAATGAGCAGTTCTTC. It specifies CATSRDSGRLNEQFF. V is TRBV15 and J is TRBJ2-1; 9 bases match TRBD2. CDR3 length: 15 residues. CDR1 is LNHNV, CDR2 YYDKDF, per germline (reference sequence). The V segment lost 0 bases and the J segment 7 bases; nucleotides outside the gene matches: 4.

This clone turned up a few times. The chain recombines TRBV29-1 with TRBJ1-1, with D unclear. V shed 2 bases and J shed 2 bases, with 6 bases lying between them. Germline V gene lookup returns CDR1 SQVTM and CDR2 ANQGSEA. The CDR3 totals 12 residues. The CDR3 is CSVELGNTEAFF. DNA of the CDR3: TGCAGCGTTGAACTCGGAAACACTGAAGCTTTCTTT.

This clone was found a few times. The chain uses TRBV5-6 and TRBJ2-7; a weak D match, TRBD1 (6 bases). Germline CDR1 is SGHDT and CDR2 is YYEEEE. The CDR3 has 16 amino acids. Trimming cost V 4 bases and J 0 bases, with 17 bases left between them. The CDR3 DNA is TGTGCCAGCAGCCCGACCGACAGGCGTAGCTCCTACGAGCAGTACTTC. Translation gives CASSPTDRRSSYEQYF.

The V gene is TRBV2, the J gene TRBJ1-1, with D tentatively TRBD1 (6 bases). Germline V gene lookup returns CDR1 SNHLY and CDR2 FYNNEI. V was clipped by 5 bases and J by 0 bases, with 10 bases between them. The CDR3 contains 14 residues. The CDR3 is CASSRTAMNTEAFF. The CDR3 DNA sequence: TGTGCCAGCAGTCGGACAGCCATGAACACTGAAGCTTTCTTT.

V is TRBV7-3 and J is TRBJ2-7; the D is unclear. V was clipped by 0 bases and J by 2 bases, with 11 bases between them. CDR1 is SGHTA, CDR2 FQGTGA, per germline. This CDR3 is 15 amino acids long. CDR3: CASSLTGRAAYEQYF. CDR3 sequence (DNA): TGTGCCAGCAGCTTAACCGGTAGGGCAGCCTACGAGCAGTACTTC.

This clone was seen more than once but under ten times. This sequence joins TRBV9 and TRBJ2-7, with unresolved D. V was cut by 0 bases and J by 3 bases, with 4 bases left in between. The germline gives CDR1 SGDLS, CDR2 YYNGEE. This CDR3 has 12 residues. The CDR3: CASSVDDYEQYF. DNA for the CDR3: TGTGCCAGCAGCGTAGATGACTACGAGCAGTACTTC.